The next 12 T cell receptor beta chains were all read from a single sample in a study of blood T cell repertoires in COVID-19. This table comes from immunoSEQ multiplex PCR, and its TCRdb copy is limited to in-frame clones, with some not included. Of some 250,000 clones listed, 88% are singletons. The specimen sequenced was peripheral blood. These receptors all stem from a human donor in a cohort sampled during active COVID-19.

In DNA form, the CDR3 reads TGTGCCAGCAGCGCGGCCGGGATGAACACTGAAGCTTTCTTT. This sequence encodes CASSAAGMNTEAFF. The chain joins TRBV2 to TRBJ1-1; D gene ambiguous. With 6 bases removed from V and 0 bases from J, the gap between germline ends came to 11 bases. CDR1 and CDR2 (germline): SNHLY, FYNNEI. This CDR3 has 14 amino acids.

The chain carries TRBV9 and TRBJ1-5, with 7 positions matching TRBD1. Trimming took 3 bases from V and 5 from J; bases not matched to a gene: 8. This CDR3 has 15 amino acids. Germline values: CDR1 SGDLS, CDR2 YYNGEE. The CDR3: CASSASGTDHQPQHF. Written as DNA, the CDR3 is TGTGCCAGCAGCGCCTCGGGGACAGATCATCAGCCCCAGCATTTT.

This clone was observed once. The chain combines TRBV11-2 with TRBJ2-7; 9 bases are shared with TRBD1. There are 14 residues in the CDR3. Looked up from germline, CDR1 is SGHAT and CDR2 is FQNNGV. The junction had 6 bases not matched to a gene; V was cut back by 5 bases and J by 4 bases. CDR3 DNA sequence: TGTGCCAGCAGCGCGGGACAGGGAATTTACGAGCAGTACTTC. As protein: CASSAGQGIYEQYF.

This sequence joins TRBV5-1 and TRBJ2-7; TRBD2 aligns across 7 bases. With V trimmed by 0 bases and J by 0 bases, 9 bases remained unmatched. Germline V gives CDR1 SGHRS, CDR2 YFSETQ. The CDR3 spans 17 residues. The CDR3 reads CASSLEGSGFLSYEQYF. Here the CDR3 DNA reads TGCGCCAGCAGCTTGGAAGGTAGCGGGTTCCTCTCCTACGAGCAGTACTTC. Combining the CDR3 with reference TRBV5-1 and TRBJ2-7 gives the whole variable domain KAGVTQTPRYLIKTRGQQVTLSCSPISGHRSVSWYQQTPGQGLQFLFEYFSETQRNKGNFPGRFSGRQFSNSRSEMNVSTLELGDSALYLCASSLEGSGFLSYEQYFGPGTRLTVT.

The chain is built from TRBV24-1 and TRBJ1-2; D perhaps matches TRBD1 (5 bases). The CDR3 length is 14 residues. The V gene lost 5 bases and the J gene lost 8 bases, with 17 bases spanning the gap. The germline V gene has CDR1 KGHDR and CDR2 SFDVKD. CDR3 coding DNA: TGTGCCACCAGTGCCAAAGGGGCCGGGTCCGGCTACACCTTC. Translating it yields CATSAKGAGSGYTF.

In this sample, this clone turned up once. V and J are TRBV27 and TRBJ2-1; D possibly corresponds to TRBD2 (5 bases). CDR3 length: 12 amino acids. Germline assignment: CDR1 MNHEY and CDR2 SMNVEV (reference sequence). Trimming removed 4 bases at V and 10 bases at J, with 11 bases between. Here the CDR3 reads CASSSTIQEQFF. As DNA, the CDR3 is TGTGCCAGCAGTTCGACTATTCAGGAGCAGTTCTTC.

The V call is TRBV7-2, the J call TRBJ2-3; 9 nucleotides line up with TRBD2. The CDR3 sequence is 16 residues long. V lost 2 bases to trimming and J lost 4 bases; unmatched junction nucleotides: 7. Germline lookup yields CDR1 SGHTA and CDR2 FQGNSA. The CDR3 DNA reads as TGTGCCAGCAGCTTACGCGGGAGGGGGGCCGCAGATACGCAGTATTTT. Protein: CASSLRGRGAADTQYF.

The gene calls are TRBV19 and TRBJ2-2; TRBD2 aligns across 8 bases. From germline, CDR1 is LNHDA and CDR2 SQIVND (reference sequence). V lost 4 bases and J lost 4; bases outside the gene matches: 8. The CDR3 consists of 16 residues. Here the CDR3 DNA reads TGTGCCAGTAGTACCCCTGTGAGCGGGAGCACCGGGGAGCTGTTTTTT. Encoded protein: CASSTPVSGSTGELFF.

This clone turned up a few times. This chain joins TRBV15 and TRBJ2-2; 13 bases are a match to TRBD2. Germline V CDR1 and CDR2: LNHNV, YYDKDF (reference sequence). The CDR3 is made up of 17 amino acids. V lost 5 bases to trimming and J lost 1 base; unmatched junction nucleotides: 4. The CDR3 loop reads CATSGRTSGRNTGELFF. The CDR3 region has the DNA TGTGCCACCAGCGGCAGGACTAGCGGGAGGAACACCGGGGAGCTGTTTTTT.

This CDR3 reads CASSYHDRGLYEQYF. The CDR3 region has the DNA TGTGCCAGCAGTTACCATGATCGGGGTCTCTACGAGCAGTACTTC. The rearrangement links TRBV6-5 to TRBJ2-7; D might be TRBD2 (5 bases). Germline assignment: CDR1 MNHEY and CDR2 SVGAGI. Trimming left V 2 bases short and J 3 bases short, with 14 bases between. The CDR3 consists of 15 residues.

The V gene is TRBV7-8, the J gene TRBJ2-3, with TRBD2 matching 8 bases. The germline V gene has CDR1 SGHVS and CDR2 FQNEAQ. Trimming cost V 3 bases and J 4 bases; bases outside gene matches: 3. This CDR3 is built from 14 residues. The CDR3 DNA reads as TGTGCCAGCAGCTTGGCGGGACTAGCAGATACGCAGTATTTT. This encodes CASSLAGLADTQYF.

This clone was observed a single time. V is TRBV7-9 and J is TRBJ2-3, with D possibly being TRBD2 (6 bases). CDR1 SEHNR and CDR2 FQNEAQ come from the germline V gene (reference sequence). Deletions cut 8 bases from V and 1 base from J, with 16 bases between. The CDR3 runs to 15 residues. The CDR3 bases are TGTGCCAGCCTTCTAGGGTCGGGGGGCACAGATACGCAGTATTTT. This gives the protein CASLLGSGGTDTQYF.